This T cell receptor beta chain came from a study of tumor and adjacent non-tumor tissue in lung cancer. General observations from the study: Compared with tumor, normal lung showed significantly lower TCR diversity. Tumor TCR diversity, when higher, was linked to shorter survival.

Germline CDR1 and CDR2: SGHNT and YYREEE (reference sequence). This CDR3 is 16 amino acids long. The library came from three nested PCR rounds adapted from ARM-PCR protocols. TCRdb recomputed calls from the multiplex PCR reads with MiXCR, one row per CDR3 protein. The sample shows 81,000 or so distinct CDR3 sequences, around 80% of them seen only once. This sample's RNA came from whole unsorted tissue. The normal lung tissue was taken more than 3 cm from the tumor edge. In the case of this clonotype: The antigen is unknown. An end of the junction differs from the germline gene, which may be a read error.

The specimen sequenced was distant non-tumor lung tissue. This chain joins TRBV5-4 and TRBJ1-1; D might be TRBD1 (6 bases). The sequence was collected from a man aged 55 to 70 with non-small cell lung cancer. CDR3 in amino acids: CAISPGVGALGIEAFF. The CDR3 region has the DNA TGTGCCATCAGCCCCGGTGTGGGGGCGTTGGGCATTGAAGCTTTCTTT.